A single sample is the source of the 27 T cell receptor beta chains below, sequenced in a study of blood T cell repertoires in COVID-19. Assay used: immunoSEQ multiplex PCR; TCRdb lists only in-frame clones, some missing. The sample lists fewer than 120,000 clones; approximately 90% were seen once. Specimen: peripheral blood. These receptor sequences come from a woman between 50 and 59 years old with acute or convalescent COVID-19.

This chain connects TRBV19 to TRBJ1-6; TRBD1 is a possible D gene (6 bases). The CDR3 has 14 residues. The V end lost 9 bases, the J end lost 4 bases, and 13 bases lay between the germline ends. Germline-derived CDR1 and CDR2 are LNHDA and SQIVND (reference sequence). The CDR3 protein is CASGTRDYNSPLHF. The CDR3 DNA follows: TGTGCCAGCGGGACACGGGATTATAATTCACCCCTCCACTTT.

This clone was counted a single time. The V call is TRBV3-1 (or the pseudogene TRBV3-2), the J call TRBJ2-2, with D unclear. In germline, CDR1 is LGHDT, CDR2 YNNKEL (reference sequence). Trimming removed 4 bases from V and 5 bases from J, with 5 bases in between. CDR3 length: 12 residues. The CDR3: CASSLRTGELFF. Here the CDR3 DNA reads TGTGCCAGCAGCCTCAGGACCGGGGAGCTGTTTTTT.

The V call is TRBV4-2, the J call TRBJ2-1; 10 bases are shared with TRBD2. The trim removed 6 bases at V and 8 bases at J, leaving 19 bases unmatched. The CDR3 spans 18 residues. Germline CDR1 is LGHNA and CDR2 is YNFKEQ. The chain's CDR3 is CASSSLGSSGRRDDEQFF. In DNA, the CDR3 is TGTGCCAGCAGTTCCCTGGGGAGTAGCGGGAGGCGGGACGATGAGCAGTTCTTC.

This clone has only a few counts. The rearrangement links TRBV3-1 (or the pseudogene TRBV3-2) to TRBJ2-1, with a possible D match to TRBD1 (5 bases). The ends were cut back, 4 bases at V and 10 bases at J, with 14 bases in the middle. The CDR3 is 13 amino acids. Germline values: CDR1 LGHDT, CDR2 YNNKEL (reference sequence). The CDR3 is CASSPTGRVEQFF. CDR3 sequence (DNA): TGTGCCAGCAGCCCAACAGGTCGGGTGGAGCAGTTCTTC.

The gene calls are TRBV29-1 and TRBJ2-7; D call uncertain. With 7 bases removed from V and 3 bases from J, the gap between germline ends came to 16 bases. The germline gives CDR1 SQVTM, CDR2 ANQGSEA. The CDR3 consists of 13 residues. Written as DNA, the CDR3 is TGCAGCGCCCGGTCGGGTCTGAGCTACGAGCAGTACTTC. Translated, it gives CSARSGLSYEQYF.

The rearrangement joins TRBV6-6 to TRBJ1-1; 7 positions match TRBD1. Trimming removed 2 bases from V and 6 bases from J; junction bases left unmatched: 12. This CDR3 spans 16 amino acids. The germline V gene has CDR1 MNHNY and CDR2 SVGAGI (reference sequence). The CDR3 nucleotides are TGTGCCAGCAGTTACCCAGAGACAGGGAGAGGGCCTGAAGCTTTCTTT. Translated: CASSYPETGRGPEAFF.

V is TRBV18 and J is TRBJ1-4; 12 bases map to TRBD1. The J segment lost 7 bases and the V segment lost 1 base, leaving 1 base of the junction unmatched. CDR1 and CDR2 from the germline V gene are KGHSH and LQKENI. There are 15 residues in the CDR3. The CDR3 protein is CASSPRGQGAEKLFF. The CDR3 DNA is TGTGCCAGCTCACCACGGGGACAGGGGGCTGAAAAACTGTTTTTT.

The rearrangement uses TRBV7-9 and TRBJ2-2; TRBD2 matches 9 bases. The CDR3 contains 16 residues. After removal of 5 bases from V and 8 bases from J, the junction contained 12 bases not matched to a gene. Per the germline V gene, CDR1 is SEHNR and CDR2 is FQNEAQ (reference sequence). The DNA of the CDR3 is TGTGCCAGCAGCCCCGGGGGTAGCGGGAGCGGAGGGGAGCTGTTTTTT. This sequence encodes CASSPGGSGSGGELFF.

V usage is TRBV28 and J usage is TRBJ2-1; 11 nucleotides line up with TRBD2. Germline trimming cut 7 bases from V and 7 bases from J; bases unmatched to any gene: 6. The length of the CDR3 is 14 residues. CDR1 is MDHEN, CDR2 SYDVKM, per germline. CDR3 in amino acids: CASILAGVRNEQFF. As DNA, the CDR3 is TGTGCCAGCATACTAGCGGGAGTACGAAATGAGCAGTTCTTC. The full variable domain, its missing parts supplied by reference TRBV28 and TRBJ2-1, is DVKVTQSSRYLVKRTGEKVFLECVQDMDHENMFWYRQDPGLGLRLIYFSYDVKMKEKGDIPEGYSVSREKKERFSLILESASTNQTSMYLCASILAGVRNEQFFGPGTRLTVL.

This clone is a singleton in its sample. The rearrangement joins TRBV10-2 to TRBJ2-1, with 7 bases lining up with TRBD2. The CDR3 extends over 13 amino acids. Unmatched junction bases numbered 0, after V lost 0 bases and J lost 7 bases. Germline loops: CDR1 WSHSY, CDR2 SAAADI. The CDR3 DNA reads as TGCGCCAGCAGTGAGTCGGGGGGGAATGAGCAGTTCTTC. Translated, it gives CASSESGGNEQFF.

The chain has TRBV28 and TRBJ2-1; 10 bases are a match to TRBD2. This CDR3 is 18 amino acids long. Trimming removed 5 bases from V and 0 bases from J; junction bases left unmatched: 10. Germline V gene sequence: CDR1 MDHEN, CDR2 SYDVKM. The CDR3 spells CASSAVAGGGGSYNEQFF. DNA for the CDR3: TGTGCCAGCAGTGCGGTAGCGGGAGGCGGGGGCTCCTACAATGAGCAGTTCTTC. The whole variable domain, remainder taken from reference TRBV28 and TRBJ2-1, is DVKVTQSSRYLVKRTGEKVFLECVQDMDHENMFWYRQDPGLGLRLIYFSYDVKMKEKGDIPEGYSVSREKKERFSLILESASTNQTSMYLCASSAVAGGGGSYNEQFFGPGTRLTVL.

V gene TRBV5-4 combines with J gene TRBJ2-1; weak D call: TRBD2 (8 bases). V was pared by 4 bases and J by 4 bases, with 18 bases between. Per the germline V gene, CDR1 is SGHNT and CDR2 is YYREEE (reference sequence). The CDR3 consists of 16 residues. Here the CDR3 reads CASSGGTRGRYNEQFF. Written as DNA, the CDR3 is TGTGCCAGCAGCGGGGGGACTAGGGGGCGTTACAATGAGCAGTTCTTC.

The CDR3 bases are TGTGCCAGCAGCGTAGTCTCGGGACAGGGGGCGGCTGGCTACACCTTC. This gives the protein CASSVVSGQGAAGYTF. The chain combines TRBV9 with TRBJ1-2, with 12 bases lining up with TRBD1. Per germline, CDR1 SGDLS and CDR2 YYNGEE. The CDR3 extends over 16 amino acids. The J segment lost 7 bases and the V segment lost 0 bases, leaving 7 bases of the junction unmatched.

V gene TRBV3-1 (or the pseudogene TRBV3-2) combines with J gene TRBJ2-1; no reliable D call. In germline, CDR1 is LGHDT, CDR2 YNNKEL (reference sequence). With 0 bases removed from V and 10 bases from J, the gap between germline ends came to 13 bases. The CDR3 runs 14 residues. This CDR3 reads CASSQDIALEEQFF. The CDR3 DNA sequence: TGTGCCAGCAGCCAAGATATAGCCTTGGAGGAGCAGTTCTTC.

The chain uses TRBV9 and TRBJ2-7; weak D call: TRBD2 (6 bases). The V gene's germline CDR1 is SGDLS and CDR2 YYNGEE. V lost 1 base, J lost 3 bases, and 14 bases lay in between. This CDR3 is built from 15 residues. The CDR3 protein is CASSVSPFSGYEQYF. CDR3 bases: TGTGCCAGCAGCGTATCCCCTTTTAGCGGCTACGAGCAGTACTTC.

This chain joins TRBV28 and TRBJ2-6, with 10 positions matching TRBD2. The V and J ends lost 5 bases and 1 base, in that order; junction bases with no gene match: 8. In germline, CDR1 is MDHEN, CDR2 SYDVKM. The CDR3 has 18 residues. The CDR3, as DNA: TGTGCCAGCAGTCTATCTAGCGGGAGAAGGTCTGGGGCCAACGTCCTGACTTTC. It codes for CASSLSSGRRSGANVLTF.

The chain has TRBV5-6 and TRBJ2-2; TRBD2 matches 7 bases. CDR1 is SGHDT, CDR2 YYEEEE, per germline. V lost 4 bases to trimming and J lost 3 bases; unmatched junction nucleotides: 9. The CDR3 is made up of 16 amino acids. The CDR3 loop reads CASSHRGGGHTGELFF. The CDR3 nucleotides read TGTGCCAGCAGCCACCGCGGGGGAGGTCACACCGGGGAGCTGTTTTTT.

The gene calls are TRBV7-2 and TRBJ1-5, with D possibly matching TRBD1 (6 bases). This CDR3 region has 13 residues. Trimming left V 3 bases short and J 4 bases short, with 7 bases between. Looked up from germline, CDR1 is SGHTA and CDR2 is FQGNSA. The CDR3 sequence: CASSLQGNQPQHF. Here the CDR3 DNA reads TGTGCCAGCAGCTTGCAGGGGAATCAGCCCCAGCATTTT.

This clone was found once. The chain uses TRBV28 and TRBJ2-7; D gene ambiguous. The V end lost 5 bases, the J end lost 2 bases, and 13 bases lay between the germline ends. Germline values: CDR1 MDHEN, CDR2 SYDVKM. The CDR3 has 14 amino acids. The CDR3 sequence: CASSLSVSAYEQYF. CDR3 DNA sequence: TGTGCCAGCAGTCTAAGCGTTTCTGCCTACGAGCAGTACTTC.

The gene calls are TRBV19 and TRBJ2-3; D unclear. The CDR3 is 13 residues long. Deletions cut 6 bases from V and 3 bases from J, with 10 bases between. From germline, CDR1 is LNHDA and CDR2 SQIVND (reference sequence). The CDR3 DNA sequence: TGTGCCAGTAGAACCCCGGAGACAGATACGCAGTATTTT. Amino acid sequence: CASRTPETDTQYF. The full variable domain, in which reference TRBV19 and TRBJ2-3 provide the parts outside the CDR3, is DGGITQSPKYLFRKEGQNVTLSCEQNLNHDAMYWYRQDPGQGLRLIYYSQIVNDFQKGDIAEGYSVSREKKESFPLTVTSAQKNPTAFYLCASRTPETDTQYFGPGTRLTVL.

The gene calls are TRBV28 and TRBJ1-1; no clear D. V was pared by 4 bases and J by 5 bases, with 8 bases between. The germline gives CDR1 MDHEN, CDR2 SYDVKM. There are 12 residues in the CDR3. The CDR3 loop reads CASSSGGTEAFF. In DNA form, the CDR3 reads TGTGCCAGCAGTTCGGGAGGGACTGAAGCTTTCTTT.

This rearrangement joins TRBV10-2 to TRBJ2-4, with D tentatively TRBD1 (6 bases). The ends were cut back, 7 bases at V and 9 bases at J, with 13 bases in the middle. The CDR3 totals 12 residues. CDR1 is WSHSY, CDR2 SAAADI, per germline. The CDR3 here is CASKTGRGIQYF. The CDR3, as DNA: TGCGCCAGCAAAACAGGGCGAGGCATTCAGTACTTC.

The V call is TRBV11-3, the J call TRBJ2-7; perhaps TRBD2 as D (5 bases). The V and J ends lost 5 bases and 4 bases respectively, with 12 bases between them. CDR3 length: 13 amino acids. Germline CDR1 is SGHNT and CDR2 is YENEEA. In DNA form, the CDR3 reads TGTGCCAGCAGCCGCGAGGGCGGGTACGAGCAGTACTTC. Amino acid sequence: CASSREGGYEQYF.

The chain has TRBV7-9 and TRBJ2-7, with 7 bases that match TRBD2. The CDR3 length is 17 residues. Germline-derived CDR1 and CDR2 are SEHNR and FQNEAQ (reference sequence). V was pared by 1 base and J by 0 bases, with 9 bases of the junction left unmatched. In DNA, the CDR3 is TGTGCCAGCAGCTTAGAAAGTTGGCTAGCGGACTCCTACGAGCAGTACTTC. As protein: CASSLESWLADSYEQYF.

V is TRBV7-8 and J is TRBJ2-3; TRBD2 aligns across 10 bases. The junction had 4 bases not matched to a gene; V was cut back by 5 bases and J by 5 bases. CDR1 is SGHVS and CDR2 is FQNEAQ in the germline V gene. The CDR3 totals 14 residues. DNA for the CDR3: TGTGCCAGCAGCCCCCGACTAGCGGGAGATACGCAGTATTTT. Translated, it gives CASSPRLAGDTQYF.

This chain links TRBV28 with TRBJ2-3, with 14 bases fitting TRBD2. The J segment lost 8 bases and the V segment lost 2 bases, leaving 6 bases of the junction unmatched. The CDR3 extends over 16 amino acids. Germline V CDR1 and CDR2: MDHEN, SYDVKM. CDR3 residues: CASSLGTSGSRGTQYF. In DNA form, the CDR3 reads TGTGCCAGCAGTTTAGGGACTAGCGGGAGCCGAGGTACGCAGTATTTT. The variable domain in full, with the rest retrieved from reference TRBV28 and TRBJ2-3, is DVKVTQSSRYLVKRTGEKVFLECVQDMDHENMFWYRQDPGLGLRLIYFSYDVKMKEKGDIPEGYSVSREKKERFSLILESASTNQTSMYLCASSLGTSGSRGTQYFGPGTRLTVL.

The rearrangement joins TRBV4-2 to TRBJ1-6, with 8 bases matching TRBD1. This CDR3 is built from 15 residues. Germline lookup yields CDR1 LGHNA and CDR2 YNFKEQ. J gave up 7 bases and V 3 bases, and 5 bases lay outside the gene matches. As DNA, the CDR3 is TGTGCCAGCAGCCAGGGGGACAGGCCGAATTCACCCCTCCACTTT. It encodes CASSQGDRPNSPLHF.